This TCR beta chain comes out of a study of Graves' ophthalmopathy and Graves' hyperthyroidism. The sequenced template was RNA, covering the TCR beta CDR3 region. An initial RT-PCR round employing HTBI primers preceded a second-round multiplex PCR. TCRdb re-derived calls from the multiplex PCR reads in MiXCR, one entry per CDR3 protein. The table records 150,000 to 200,000 distinct CDR3 sequences, around 40% of them present only once. Other autoimmune diseases, uncontrolled infections, pregnancy or lactation excluded patients from enrollment. Orbital computed tomography, thyroid ultrasound, TRAb, serum thyroxine and clinical symptoms formed the basis of diagnosis. This clonotype showed up many times. The antigen is unknown. V gave up 0 bases and J gave up 4 bases, with 13 bases separating them. This CDR3 has 16 residues. Germline CDR1 and CDR2: LGHNA and YSLEER. Overall study findings and caveats: Sensitivity of roughly 88% and specificity of roughly 80% were achieved when a 13-signature model separated ophthalmopathy from stable hyperthyroidism. Sensitivity reached 55% to 71% and specificity roughly 72% when the model predicted ophthalmopathy progression.

This sequence was found in a man younger than 45 with Graves' ophthalmopathy. The sample comprised peripheral blood. The chain has TRBV4-3 and TRBJ1-3, with D tentatively TRBD1 (5 bases). CDR3 in DNA: TGCGCCAGCAGCCAAGAGCCCCCGGGGGTCGGAAACACCATATATTTT. Its translation is CASSQEPPGVGNTIYF.